This record covers a single T cell receptor (beta chain). Researchers used genomic DNA as the template to profile TCR beta VDJ and CDR3. One entry per CDR3 protein results from TCRdb running MiXCR on the reads. The profile shows around 500,000 distinct CDR3 sequences, approximately 32% of them singletons. The CDR3 loop spans 15 amino acids. V lost 0 bases and J 1 base, leaving 10 bases between the germline ends. Looked up from germline, CDR1 is SGDLS and CDR2 is YYNGEE. This specimen belongs to a study of CD8+CD57+ T cells in acquired aplastic anemia. Patients included in sequencing had previously demonstrated CD8+CD57+ cell expansion by flow cytometry.

The J gene is TRBJ1-1, the V gene TRBV9; D unresolved. The specimen was sorted CD4+, CD8+, or CD8+CD57+ T cells (not recorded which) from PBMCs. This sequence was found in a human donor with aplastic anemia. CDR3 nucleotide sequence: TGTGCCAGCAGCGTAGAAGCAGAGACGAACACTGAAGCTTTCTTT. Protein: CASSVEAETNTEAFF.